The 22 T cell receptor beta chains below all came from one sample that was sequenced in a study of blood T cells in healthy people across ages. With a J-beta primer mix and a sample-barcoded 5' primer, a second PCR ran roughly 7 to 11 cycles. TCRdb re-derived calls from the 5' RACE reads in MiXCR, one entry per CDR3 protein. The table shows roughly 800,000 distinct CDR3 sequences, with 30% to 45% occurring only once. The specimen sequenced was blood. These receptors came from a young man in good health.

The sample holds a few counts of this clonotype. This chain uses TRBV6-5 with TRBJ2-1; tentative D call: TRBD2 (6 bases). V was cut by 2 bases and J by 1 base, with 18 bases left in between. The CDR3 loop spans 18 amino acids. Germline loops: CDR1 MNHEY, CDR2 SVGAGI. Here the CDR3 reads CASSYGFRDFTSYNEQFF. For the CDR3, the DNA is TGTGCCAGCAGTTACGGATTCAGGGACTTCACTTCCTACAATGAGCAGTTCTTC.

Note on this clonotype: A much more abundant neighbour one base away suggests this may be a read error. The chain is built from TRBV27 and TRBJ1-2; possibly TRBD1 for D (6 bases). V lost 6 bases to trimming and J lost 4 bases, with 12 bases between them. Germline CDR1 MNHEY, CDR2 SMNVEV (reference sequence). This CDR3 spans 13 amino acids. DNA for the CDR3: TGTGCCAGCAGGTCTACAGGGAGCTATGGCTACACCTTC. The encoded protein is CASRSTGSYGYTF.

This clonotype was detected a few times. The chain couples TRBV20-1 to TRBJ2-1; D perhaps matches TRBD1 (6 bases). The germline V gene has CDR1 DFQATT and CDR2 SNEGSKA (reference sequence). This CDR3 is built from 14 residues. V lost 6 bases, J lost 5 bases, and 17 bases lay in between. Written as DNA, the CDR3 is TGCAGTGCACACCCCGAGACAGGCAACAATGAGCAGTTCTTC. The encoded protein is CSAHPETGNNEQFF.

This clonotype was counted a few times. This chain joins TRBV4-3 and TRBJ1-1; weak D call: TRBD1 (5 bases). V was pared by 3 bases and J by 1 base, with 9 bases between. This CDR3 comprises 14 residues. Germline V gene sequence: CDR1 LGHNA, CDR2 YSLEER. In nucleotides, the CDR3 is TGCGCCAGCAGCCACCTGACAGAGAACACTGAAGCTTTCTTT. As protein: CASSHLTENTEAFF.

V and J are TRBV6-6 and TRBJ2-7, with D possibly matching TRBD1 (6 bases). The V gene lost 6 bases and the J gene lost 4 bases, with 10 bases spanning the gap. CDR3 length equals 12 residues. From germline, CDR1 is MNHNY and CDR2 SVGAGI (reference sequence). CDR3 region: CASRKQGYEQYF. In DNA, the CDR3 is TGTGCCAGCAGGAAACAGGGTTACGAGCAGTACTTC.

The chain links TRBV7-2 to TRBJ1-3; a possible D gene is TRBD1 (6 bases). Germline CDR1 reads SGHTA; CDR2 reads FQGNSA. Trimming left V 2 bases short and J 2 bases short, with 7 bases between. This CDR3 region has 14 residues. This CDR3 reads CASSLTGTGNTIYF. In DNA form, the CDR3 reads TGTGCCAGCAGCTTAACAGGGACTGGAAACACCATATATTTT. The full variable domain, in which reference TRBV7-2 and TRBJ1-3 provide the parts outside the CDR3, is GAGVSQSPSNKVTEKGKDVELRCDPISGHTALYWYRQSLGQGLEFLIYFQGNSAPDKSGLPSDRFSAERTGGSVSTLTIQRTQQEDSAVYLCASSLTGTGNTIYFGEGSWLTVV.

This clonotype was seen more than once but under ten times. This chain uses TRBV4-1 with TRBJ2-4; 7 bases agree with TRBD1. From germline, CDR1 is MGHRA and CDR2 YSYEKL. The CDR3 is made up of 17 amino acids. The ends lost 0 bases at V and 7 bases at J; junction bases unmatched: 12. The CDR3 region is CASSQEGLRTGSNIQYF. In DNA form, the CDR3 reads TGCGCCAGCAGCCAAGAGGGTCTGAGGACAGGCTCTAACATTCAGTACTTC.

This clonotype was picked up a small number of times. V gene TRBV20-1 combines with J gene TRBJ1-6; 11 bases are shared with TRBD1. Germline V gene sequence: CDR1 DFQATT, CDR2 SNEGSKA (reference sequence). This CDR3 has 15 residues. V lost 5 bases to trimming and J lost 7 bases; unmatched junction nucleotides: 7. This CDR3 is CSAGDRGNRNSPLHF. The CDR3 DNA is TGCAGTGCTGGGGACAGGGGGAACCGGAATTCACCCCTCCACTTT.

The genes are TRBV7-2 and TRBJ1-6, with 9 bases fitting TRBD1. The ends lost 8 bases at V and 6 bases at J; junction bases unmatched: 8. There are 15 residues in the CDR3. Germline V CDR1 and CDR2: SGHTA, FQGNSA. Written as DNA, the CDR3 is TGTGCCAGCGCCCAGGGACAGGGCTTTAATTCACCCCTCCACTTT. Translating gives CASAQGQGFNSPLHF.

V gene TRBV27 combines with J gene TRBJ1-2, with a weak D call TRBD1 (5 bases). Trimming removed 3 bases at V and 2 bases at J, with 19 bases between. This CDR3 has 17 amino acids. In germline, CDR1 is MNHEY, CDR2 SMNVEV (reference sequence). In DNA form, the CDR3 reads TGTGCCAGCAGTTTTGTCTTCCGGGGGGTGACAAACTATGGCTACACCTTC. Its translation: CASSFVFRGVTNYGYTF.

This clonotype was seen a few times. V and J are TRBV10-3 and TRBJ1-1, with a tentative D call TRBD1 (5 bases). With 4 bases removed from V and 2 bases from J, the gap between germline ends came to 8 bases. Germline CDR1 reads ENHRY; CDR2 reads SYGVKD. The CDR3 spans 13 residues. As DNA, the CDR3 is TGTGCCATCAGTGGGGGACGCAACACTGAAGCTTTCTTT. Protein sequence: CAISGGRNTEAFF.

There are a few counts of this clonotype. The chain has TRBV27 and TRBJ2-7; 9 nucleotides line up with TRBD1. From germline, CDR1 is MNHEY and CDR2 SMNVEV (reference sequence). This CDR3 is 15 amino acids long. The J segment lost 2 bases and the V segment lost 6 bases, leaving 8 bases of the junction unmatched. CDR3 DNA sequence: TGTGCCAGCAGCTCGTTGGGGACAGGGACCTACGAGCAGTACTTC. It specifies CASSSLGTGTYEQYF.

The table lists this clonotype with a few counts. CDR3 nucleotide sequence: TGTGCCAGCAGTTACGGTCGGGGTGACTATGGCTACACCTTC. It specifies CASSYGRGDYGYTF. The chain is built from TRBV6-5 and TRBJ1-2; D is uncertain. The CDR3 length is 14 residues. Germline assignment: CDR1 MNHEY and CDR2 SVGAGI. V lost 2 bases and J lost 3, with 10 bases in between.

Points on this clonotype: The junction differs from germline at one of its ends, possibly a read error. V gene TRBV6-2 or TRBV6-3 combines with J gene TRBJ2-6; TRBD1 might be the D (5 bases). CDR1 is MNHEY, CDR2 SVGEGT, per germline. The CDR3 runs to 14 residues. CDR3 coding DNA: TGTGCCAGCAGTTACAGCTCTGGGGCCGACGTCCTGACTTTC. Translating it yields CASSYSSGADVLTF.

This clonotype was picked up many times. V and J are TRBV3-1 and TRBJ2-7; 9 bases are a match to TRBD1. Germline V gene lookup returns CDR1 LGHDT and CDR2 YNNKEL (reference sequence). V gave up 6 bases and J gave up 6 bases; unmatched junction bases: 3. This CDR3 region has 12 residues. CDR3 in amino acids: CASSNRGREQYF. The CDR3 DNA is TGTGCCAGCAGTAACAGGGGGCGCGAGCAGTACTTC.

This clonotype was observed many times. This chain links TRBV20-1 with TRBJ1-1; D not certain. CDR3 length: 14 amino acids. V gave up 0 bases and J gave up 0 bases, with 8 bases separating them. From germline, CDR1 is DFQATT and CDR2 SNEGSKA (reference sequence). Written as DNA, the CDR3 is TGCAGTGCTAGAGACCCTCATATGAACACTGAAGCTTTCTTT. Its translation is CSARDPHMNTEAFF.

This clonotype was seen ten or more times. The rearrangement links TRBV14 to TRBJ2-1; no definite D call. Germline CDR1 is SGHDN and CDR2 is FVKESK. This CDR3 has 12 amino acids. V was clipped by 0 bases and J by 7 bases, with 4 bases between them. The CDR3: CASSQDLNEQFF. The CDR3 nucleotides read TGTGCCAGCAGCCAAGATCTGAATGAGCAGTTCTTC.

This clonotype came up a few times. The gene calls are TRBV27 and TRBJ1-1; 10 positions agree with TRBD1. With 6 bases clipped from V and 5 bases from J, the junction kept 3 bases outside the gene matches. From germline, CDR1 is MNHEY and CDR2 SMNVEV (reference sequence). This CDR3 spans 13 amino acids. The CDR3 DNA reads TGTGCCAGCAGGTGGACAGGGGGGACTGAAGCTTTCTTT. It specifies CASRWTGGTEAFF.

This clonotype was picked up many times. The chain carries TRBV12-3 or TRBV12-4 and TRBJ2-5; 12 bases map to TRBD2. V shed 3 bases, J shed 5 bases, and the junction held 13 bases outside the gene matches. The CDR3 runs 18 residues. The chain's CDR3 is CASSFGVRRLAGAETQYF. Here the CDR3 DNA reads TGTGCCAGCAGTTTTGGGGTGCGGAGACTAGCGGGGGCGGAGACCCAGTACTTC.

The chain couples TRBV12-5 to TRBJ2-5; D perhaps matches TRBD1 (8 bases). The CDR3 has 16 residues. The germline V gene encodes CDR1 LGHNT and CDR2 FRNRAP. Trimming pared 1 base from V and 3 bases from J, leaving 15 bases between. The CDR3 loop reads CASGLDRGGHKETQYF. CDR3 bases: TGTGCTAGTGGTTTGGACAGGGGGGGCCACAAAGAGACCCAGTACTTC.

This clonotype was observed a few times. This chain connects TRBV27 to TRBJ1-4; D call uncertain. The CDR3 spans 13 residues. V lost 5 bases to trimming and J lost 7 bases, with 11 bases between them. Germline V CDR1 and CDR2: MNHEY, SMNVEV (reference sequence). The CDR3 region has the DNA TGTGCCAGCAGTCCACGGGTTAGTGAAAAACTGTTTTTT. It yields the protein CASSPRVSEKLFF.

The J gene is TRBJ2-7, the V gene TRBV7-2; 10 nucleotides agree with TRBD2. Unmatched junction bases numbered 5, after V lost 5 bases and J lost 1 base. The CDR3 sequence is 15 residues long. CDR1 and CDR2 from the germline V gene are SGHTA and FQGNSA. The CDR3 is CASSISGGNSYEQYF. The CDR3 nucleotides read TGTGCCAGCAGCATTAGCGGGGGGAATTCCTACGAGCAGTACTTC.